The next 9 T cell receptor beta chains were all read from a single sample in a study of OX40 agonist ivuxolimab in advanced cancers. Sequencing used immunoSEQ multiplex PCR; TCRdb keeps in-frame clones, though not all of them. The sample lists approximately 110,000 clones; under 95% were seen once. Sequencing used CD4+ or CD8+ T cells sorted from blood, obtained in a trial of the OX40 agonist ivuxolimab. The receptor set was obtained from an adult with an advanced solid tumor such as melanoma, head and neck, liver or kidney cancer.

The chain links TRBV19 to TRBJ2-2; weak D call: TRBD1 (5 bases). Trimming shortened V by 4 bases and J by 0 bases, and 12 bases separated the two germline ends. This CDR3 is built from 16 residues. The V gene's germline CDR1 is LNHDA and CDR2 SQIVND (reference sequence). The CDR3 protein is CASSTRQSSNTGELFF. The CDR3 region has the DNA TGTGCCAGTAGTACCCGACAGTCCTCGAACACCGGGGAGCTGTTTTTT.

The CDR3 DNA sequence: TGCGCCAGCAGGCTAGCAGGGGGCTATGGCTACACCTTC. It encodes CASRLAGGYGYTF. The gene calls are TRBV5-1 and TRBJ1-2; 7 bases map to TRBD1. V lost 5 bases to trimming and J lost 4 bases; unmatched junction nucleotides: 5. In germline, CDR1 is SGHRS, CDR2 YFSETQ. This CDR3 region has 13 residues. Combining the CDR3 with reference TRBV5-1 and TRBJ1-2 gives the whole variable domain KAGVTQTPRYLIKTRGQQVTLSCSPISGHRSVSWYQQTPGQGLQFLFEYFSETQRNKGNFPGRFSGRQFSNSRSEMNVSTLELGDSALYLCASRLAGGYGYTFGSGTRLTVV.

CDR3: CASSQEGGWVNTEAFF. The CDR3 bases are TGCGCCAGCAGCCAAGAAGGTGGGTGGGTGAACACTGAAGCTTTCTTT. V usage is TRBV4-3 and J usage is TRBJ1-1; D gene ambiguous. From germline, CDR1 is LGHNA and CDR2 YSLEER. V dropped 0 bases and J dropped 0 bases, with 11 bases sitting between them. There are 16 residues in the CDR3.

J is TRBJ2-3 and V is TRBV18; no clear D gene. CDR1 is KGHSH, CDR2 LQKENI, per germline. CDR3 length equals 15 residues. The V and J ends lost 3 bases and 6 bases respectively, with 16 bases between them. The CDR3 region has the DNA TGTGCCAGCTCACCGAATGAAAGGGCCGGCGATACGCAGTATTTT. Translating gives CASSPNERAGDTQYF.

This clone showed up just a few times. The chain carries TRBV14 and TRBJ1-2; D unresolved. This CDR3 region has 13 residues. Germline V gene sequence: CDR1 SGHDN, CDR2 FVKESK. The germline V and J ends were trimmed by 0 bases and 11 bases, with 13 bases remaining between them. The CDR3 protein is CASSQDTAGPYTF. The CDR3 coding sequence is TGTGCCAGCAGCCAAGATACGGCAGGTCCATACACCTTC.

Points on this clone: Mismatch with germline at one junction end may stem from a read error. The genes are TRBV13 and TRBJ1-3; 9 nucleotides match TRBD1. This CDR3 has 14 amino acids. Germline loops: CDR1 PRHDT, CDR2 FYEKMQ (reference sequence). The CDR3 DNA follows: TGTGCCAGCAGCCCTGGGACAGGGACAAACGCCATATATTTT. Translated, it gives CASSPGTGTNAIYF. The variable domain in full, with the rest retrieved from reference TRBV13 and TRBJ1-3, is AAGVIQSPRHLIKEKRETATLKCYPIPRHDTVYWYQQGPGQDPQFLISFYEKMQSDKGSIPDRFSAQQFSDYHSELNMSSLELGDSALYFCASSPGTGTNAIYFGEGSWLTVV.

The V and J genes are TRBV5-1 and TRBJ2-5; TRBD1 agrees at 7 bases. Germline V gives CDR1 SGHRS, CDR2 YFSETQ. This CDR3 comprises 16 residues. V gave up 5 bases and J gave up 4 bases; unmatched junction bases: 14. The CDR3 protein is CASSSQPDRAGETQYF. The CDR3 region has the DNA TGCGCCAGCAGTTCACAGCCAGACAGGGCTGGAGAGACCCAGTACTTC.

The J gene is TRBJ2-2, the V gene TRBV5-4, with D unclear. Germline loops: CDR1 SGHNT, CDR2 YYREEE (reference sequence). The CDR3 has 14 residues. The V and J ends lost 0 bases and 1 base respectively, with 4 bases between them. Written as DNA, the CDR3 is TGTGCCAGCAGCTTGGGGCAGAACACCGGGGAGCTGTTTTTT. It specifies CASSLGQNTGELFF.

The J gene is TRBJ1-4, the V gene TRBV7-9, with a tentative D call TRBD1 (5 bases). The CDR3 loop spans 14 amino acids. Trimming cost V 4 bases and J 6 bases, with 12 bases left between them. Per the germline V gene, CDR1 is SEHNR and CDR2 is FQNEAQ (reference sequence). CDR3 amino acids: CASSSGTPDEKLFF. DNA of the CDR3: TGTGCCAGCAGCTCCGGGACCCCAGATGAAAAACTGTTTTTT.